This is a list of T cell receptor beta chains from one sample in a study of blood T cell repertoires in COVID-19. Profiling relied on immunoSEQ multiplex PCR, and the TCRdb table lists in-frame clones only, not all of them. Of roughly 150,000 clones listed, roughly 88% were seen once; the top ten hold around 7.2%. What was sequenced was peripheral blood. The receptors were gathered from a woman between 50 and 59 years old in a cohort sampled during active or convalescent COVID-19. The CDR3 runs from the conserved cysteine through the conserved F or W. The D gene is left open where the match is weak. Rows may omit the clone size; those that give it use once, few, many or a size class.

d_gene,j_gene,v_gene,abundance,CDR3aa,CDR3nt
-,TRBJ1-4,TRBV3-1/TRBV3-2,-,CASSRGVIEKLFF,TGTGCCAGCAGCCGCGGGGTAATTGAAAAACTGTTTTTT
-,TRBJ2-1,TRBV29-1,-,CSVGVWAEGGNEQFF,TGCAGCGTTGGGGTTTGGGCAGAGGGGGGGAATGAGCAGTTCTTC
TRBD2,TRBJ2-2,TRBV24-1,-,CATRAVGGGTGELFF,TGTGCCACCAGAGCGGTTGGGGGGGGCACCGGGGAGCTGTTTTTT
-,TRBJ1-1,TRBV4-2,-,CASSQEFMASAEAFF,TGTGCCAGCAGCCAAGAATTTATGGCCTCCGCTGAAGCTTTCTTT
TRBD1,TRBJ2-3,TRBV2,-,CASSAPGTGGWTDTQYF,TGTGCCAGCAGCGCGCCAGGGACAGGGGGGTGGACAGATACGCAGTATTTT
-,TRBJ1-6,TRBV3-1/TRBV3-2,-,CASSQGGGPGSYNSPLHF,TGTGCCAGCAGCCAAGGTGGGGGCCCCGGCTCCTATAATTCACCCCTCCACTTT
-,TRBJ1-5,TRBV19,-,CASSPGTSQPQHF,TGTGCCAGTAGCCCTGGGACTTCCCAGCCCCAGCATTTT
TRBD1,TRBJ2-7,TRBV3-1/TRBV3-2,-,CASSPGTGYEQYF,TGTGCCAGCAGTCCCGGGACAGGTTACGAGCAGTACTTC
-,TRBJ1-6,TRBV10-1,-,CASSESGESPLHF,TGCGCCAGCAGTGAGTCCGGGGAGTCACCCCTCCACTTT
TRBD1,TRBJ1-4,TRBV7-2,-,CASSSSGQTNEKLFF,TGTGCCAGCAGCTCATCGGGACAGACTAATGAAAAACTGTTTTTT
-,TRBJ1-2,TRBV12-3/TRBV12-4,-,CASGPQGSYGYTF,TGTGCCAGCGGCCCGCAGGGTTCCTATGGCTACACCTTC
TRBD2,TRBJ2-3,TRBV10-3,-,CAISGGLAGASPDTQYF,TGTGCCATCAGTGGGGGCCTAGCGGGGGCCTCCCCAGATACGCAGTATTTT
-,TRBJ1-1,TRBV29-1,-,CSVLTQMNTEAFF,TGCAGCGTCTTAACCCAGATGAACACTGAAGCTTTCTTT
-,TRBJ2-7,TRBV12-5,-,CASGLGGTFSYEQYF,TGTGCTAGTGGTTTGGGGGGGACATTTTCATACGAGCAGTACTTC
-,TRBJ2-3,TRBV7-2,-,CASSLAGRGRGRLRTDTQYF,TGTGCCAGCAGCTTAGCGGGTAGGGGGCGGGGACGCCTGCGCACAGATACGCAGTATTTT
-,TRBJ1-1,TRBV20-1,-,CSAGGRTEAFF,TGCAGTGCTGGAGGGAGGACTGAAGCTTTCTTT
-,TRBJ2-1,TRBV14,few,CASSQGAYNEQFF,TGTGCCAGCAGCCAAGGAGCGTACAATGAGCAGTTCTTC
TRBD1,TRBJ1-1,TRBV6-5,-,CATETGIRTEAFF,TGTGCCACCGAGACAGGGATAAGGACTGAAGCTTTCTTT
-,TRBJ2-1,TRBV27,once,CASSLSSATYNEQFF,TGTGCCAGCAGTTTATCGAGCGCTACCTACAATGAGCAGTTCTTC
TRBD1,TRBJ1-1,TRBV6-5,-,CASSYRDRNTEAFF,TGTGCCAGCAGTTACAGGGACAGGAACACTGAAGCTTTCTTT
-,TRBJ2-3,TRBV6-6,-,CASSYRGRSTDTQYF,TGTGCCAGCAGTTACCGGGGGAGGAGCACAGATACGCAGTATTTT
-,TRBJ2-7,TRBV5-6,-,CASSSATVRVVYEQYF,TGTGCCAGCAGCTCGGCAACGGTCAGGGTTGTCTACGAGCAGTACTTC
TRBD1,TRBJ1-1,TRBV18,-,CASSPRTGRTDTEAFF,TGTGCCAGCTCACCACGGACAGGGCGTACGGACACTGAAGCTTTCTTT
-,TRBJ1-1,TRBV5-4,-,CASSRARVPEAFF,TGTGCCAGCAGCCGCGCGAGGGTGCCTGAAGCTTTCTTT
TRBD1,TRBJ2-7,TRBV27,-,CASSPHLGQGFHEQYF,TGTGCCAGCAGTCCACATTTGGGACAGGGGTTTCACGAGCAGTACTTC
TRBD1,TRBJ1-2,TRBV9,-,CASSVSPDRGGGYTF,TGTGCCAGCAGCGTCTCACCAGACAGGGGGGGCGGCTACACCTTC
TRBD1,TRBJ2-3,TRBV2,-,CASRAGDRGNGRQYF,TGTGCCAGCAGAGCCGGGGACAGGGGTAACGGGAGGCAGTATTTT
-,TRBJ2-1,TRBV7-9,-,CASSLGGALDEQFF,TGTGCCAGCAGCTTAGGCGGGGCCTTAGATGAGCAGTTCTTC
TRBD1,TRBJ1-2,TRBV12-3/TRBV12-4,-,CASRTGNYGYTF,TGTGCCAGCAGGACAGGGAACTATGGCTACACCTTC
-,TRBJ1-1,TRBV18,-,CASSTQGRGTEAFF,TGTGCCAGCTCAACCCAGGGGCGGGGGACTGAAGCTTTCTTT
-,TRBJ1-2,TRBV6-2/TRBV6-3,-,CASSPGFGYTF,TGTGCCAGCAGTCCAGGGTTTGGCTACACCTTC
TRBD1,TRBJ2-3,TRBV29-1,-,CSVGGGQGDTDTQYF,TGCAGCGTTGGGGGGGGACAGGGAGATACAGATACGCAGTATTTT
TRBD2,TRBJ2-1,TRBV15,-,CATSPQGTSGDYEQFF,TGTGCCACCAGCCCCCAGGGGACTAGCGGGGACTATGAGCAGTTCTTC
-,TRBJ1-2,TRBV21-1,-,CASSNRDRKTYGYTF,TGTGCCAGCAGCAACCGGGACAGGAAGACCTATGGCTACACCTTC
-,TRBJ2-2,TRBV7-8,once,CASSPRQGLNTGELFF,TGTGCCAGCAGCCCCCGCCAGGGACTCAACACCGGGGAGCTGTTTTTT
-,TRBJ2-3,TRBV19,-,CASSRTGGRTDTQYF,TGTGCCAGTAGTCGGACCGGGGGAAGGACAGATACGCAGTATTTT
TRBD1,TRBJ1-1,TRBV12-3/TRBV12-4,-,CASSPLQGGEAFF,TGTGCCAGCAGTCCCTTACAGGGGGGAGAAGCTTTCTTT
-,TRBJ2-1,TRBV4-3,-,CASSQFINNEQFF,TGCGCCAGCAGCCAATTTATAAACAATGAGCAGTTCTTC
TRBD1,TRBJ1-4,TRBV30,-,CAWSRTQGGAEKLFF,TGTGCCTGGAGCAGAACACAGGGGGGCGCTGAAAAACTGTTTTTT
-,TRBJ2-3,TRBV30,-,CAWKWGGADTQYF,TGTGCCTGGAAATGGGGGGGCGCAGATACGCAGTATTTT
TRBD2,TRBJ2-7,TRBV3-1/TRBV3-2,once,CASSPTVGGGTYEQYF,TGTGCCAGCAGCCCCACAGTCGGCGGGGGAACCTACGAGCAGTACTTC
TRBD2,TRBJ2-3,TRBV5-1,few,CASSFSWTSGGLSTDTQYF,TGCGCCAGCAGCTTCTCGTGGACTAGCGGGGGGCTTAGCACAGATACGCAGTATTTT
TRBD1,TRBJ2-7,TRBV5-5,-,CASSHGQVSYEQYF,TGTGCCAGCAGCCACGGACAGGTGAGCTACGAGCAGTACTTC
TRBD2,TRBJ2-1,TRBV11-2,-,CASSFSGGPQYEQFF,TGTGCCAGCAGCTTTAGCGGGGGGCCCCAGTATGAGCAGTTCTTC